A selection of T cell receptor beta chains follows, all from one sample in a study of T cells in Graves' hyperthyroidism and ophthalmopathy. TCRdb itself ran the multiplex PCR reads through MiXCR, one entry per CDR3 protein. Of more than 500,000 distinct CDR3 sequences in the sample, roughly 14% are singletons; the top ten hold around 4.1%. The sequencing sample was made of blood. The receptors were gathered from a woman in her thirties or forties with Graves' ophthalmopathy. Both conserved end residues are part of each CDR3. Each record gives: D gene, clone size, J gene, V gene, CDR3 protein, CDR3 DNA. A D gene is named only where the DNA matches it firmly. For some rows the clone size is stated as once, few or many, or as a class when expanded; others skip it.

d_gene: TRBD1
abundance: many
j_gene: TRBJ1-5
v_gene: TRBV30
CDR3aa: CAWSVGGGPRQPQHF
CDR3nt: TGTGCCTGGAGTGTAGGAGGGGGCCCCCGTCAGCCCCAGCATTTT

d_gene: -
abundance: -
j_gene: TRBJ2-4
v_gene: TRBV28
CDR3aa: CASSPLDGLLAKNIQHF
CDR3nt: TGTGCCAGCAGTCCACTGGACGGCTTACTAGCCAAAAACATTCAGCACTTC

d_gene: TRBD2
abundance: many
j_gene: TRBJ2-7
v_gene: TRBV28
CDR3aa: CASSFRGLFLYEQYF
CDR3nt: TGTGCCAGCAGTTTCCGGGGACTATTCCTCTACGAGCAGTACTTC

d_gene: -
abundance: many
j_gene: TRBJ2-7
v_gene: TRBV7-2
CDR3aa: CASSTLVSNEQYF
CDR3nt: TGTGCCAGCAGCACACTAGTAAGCAACGAGCAGTACTTC

d_gene: -
abundance: many
j_gene: TRBJ1-6
v_gene: TRBV19
CDR3aa: CASSEQFNSPLHF
CDR3nt: TGTGCCAGTAGTGAACAGTTTAATTCACCCCTCCACTTT

d_gene: -
abundance: once
j_gene: TRBJ1-2
v_gene: TRBV18
CDR3aa: CASSPPGDYGYTF
CDR3nt: TGTGCCAGCTCACCACCAGGGGACTATGGCTACACCTTC

d_gene: TRBD2
abundance: few
j_gene: TRBJ2-2
v_gene: TRBV20-1
CDR3aa: CSAPGTILTGELFF
CDR3nt: TGCAGTGCTCCCGGGACTATCCTAACCGGGGAGCTGTTTTTT

d_gene: -
abundance: many
j_gene: TRBJ1-5
v_gene: TRBV6-1
CDR3aa: CASSEGTPGRQPQHF
CDR3nt: TGTGCCAGCAGTGAAGGGACCCCCGGAAGGCAGCCCCAGCATTTT

d_gene: -
abundance: many
j_gene: TRBJ2-5
v_gene: TRBV19
CDR3aa: CASSTQYF
CDR3nt: TGTGCCAGTTCGACCCAGTACTTC

d_gene: TRBD2
abundance: few
j_gene: TRBJ2-5
v_gene: TRBV4-2
CDR3aa: CASSQMGWGGQETQYF
CDR3nt: TGTGCCAGCAGCCAAATGGGGTGGGGGGGCCAAGAGACCCAGTACTTC

d_gene: TRBD2
abundance: few
j_gene: TRBJ2-7
v_gene: TRBV7-7
CDR3aa: CASSLDPGGEQYF
CDR3nt: TGTGCTAGCAGCTTAGACCCGGGGGGGGAGCAGTACTTC

d_gene: -
abundance: many
j_gene: TRBJ2-5
v_gene: TRBV19
CDR3aa: CASSIDRSRGRAQETQYF
CDR3nt: TGTGCCAGTAGTATAGATCGGAGTAGGGGGAGGGCCCAAGAGACCCAGTACTTC

d_gene: -
abundance: many
j_gene: TRBJ2-7
v_gene: TRBV6-2/TRBV6-3
CDR3aa: CASSRTDPSYEQYF
CDR3nt: TGTGCCAGCAGTCGGACAGACCCCTCCTACGAGCAGTACTTC

d_gene: -
abundance: many
j_gene: TRBJ1-5
v_gene: TRBV20-1
CDR3aa: CSAKAAGPSNSNQPQHF
CDR3nt: TGCAGTGCTAAGGCGGCAGGTCCCTCGAATAGCAATCAGCCCCAGCATTTT

d_gene: -
abundance: few
j_gene: TRBJ1-2
v_gene: TRBV6-5
CDR3aa: CASSYSREGYTF
CDR3nt: TGTGCCAGCAGTTACTCCCGGGAAGGCTACACCTTC

d_gene: -
abundance: many
j_gene: TRBJ2-7
v_gene: TRBV12-3/TRBV12-4
CDR3aa: CASSSGPSIYEQYF
CDR3nt: TGTGCCAGCAGTTCGGGACCATCCATCTACGAGCAGTACTTC

d_gene: -
abundance: few
j_gene: TRBJ2-6
v_gene: TRBV7-9
CDR3aa: CASSIPGAGANVLTF
CDR3nt: TGTGCCAGCAGCATACCAGGGGCTGGGGCCAACGTCCTGACTTTC

d_gene: -
abundance: many
j_gene: TRBJ2-7
v_gene: TRBV6-2/TRBV6-3
CDR3aa: CASTEAYEQYF
CDR3nt: TGTGCCAGCACTGAGGCCTACGAGCAGTACTTC

d_gene: -
abundance: many
j_gene: TRBJ2-4
v_gene: TRBV25-1
CDR3aa: CASTGEAKNIQYF
CDR3nt: TGTGCCAGCACAGGGGAGGCCAAAAACATTCAGTACTTC

d_gene: -
abundance: many
j_gene: TRBJ2-5
v_gene: TRBV6-2/TRBV6-3
CDR3aa: CASSTTGWREETQYF
CDR3nt: TGTGCCAGCAGTACGACAGGCTGGAGGGAAGAGACCCAGTACTTC

d_gene: TRBD2
abundance: -
j_gene: TRBJ2-7
v_gene: TRBV7-3
CDR3aa: CASSTDGGVGYEQYF
CDR3nt: TGTGCCAGCAGTACCGACGGGGGGGTTGGTTACGAGCAGTACTTC

d_gene: -
abundance: many
j_gene: TRBJ2-7
v_gene: TRBV7-2
CDR3aa: CASSPGLGEQYF
CDR3nt: TGTGCCAGCAGCCCCGGGTTGGGAGAGCAGTACTTC

d_gene: -
abundance: many
j_gene: TRBJ2-5
v_gene: TRBV18
CDR3aa: CASSPGSGSRETQYF
CDR3nt: TGTGCCAGCTCACCAGGAAGCGGATCACGGGAGACCCAGTACTTC

d_gene: -
abundance: -
j_gene: TRBJ2-4
v_gene: TRBV15
CDR3aa: CATSRDRVGQGIQYF
CDR3nt: TGTGCCACCAGCAGAGATCGGGTGGGCCAGGGGATTCAGTACTTC

d_gene: TRBD2
abundance: many
j_gene: TRBJ2-7
v_gene: TRBV20-1
CDR3aa: CSAGRLAGGSYEQYF
CDR3nt: TGCAGTGCCGGCCGACTAGCGGGAGGGTCCTACGAGCAGTACTTC

d_gene: -
abundance: many
j_gene: TRBJ2-5
v_gene: TRBV7-2
CDR3aa: CASSIIAVQETQYF
CDR3nt: TGTGCCAGCAGCATAATAGCGGTTCAAGAGACCCAGTACTTC

d_gene: TRBD1
abundance: -
j_gene: TRBJ2-7
v_gene: TRBV15
CDR3aa: CATSTPRGPSYEQYF
CDR3nt: TGTGCCACCAGCACCCCGAGGGGGCCCAGTTACGAGCAGTACTTC

d_gene: TRBD2
abundance: many
j_gene: TRBJ2-5
v_gene: TRBV12-3/TRBV12-4
CDR3aa: CASRTPGGAETQYF
CDR3nt: TGTGCCAGCAGGACCCCGGGGGGGGCAGAGACCCAGTACTTC

d_gene: TRBD2
abundance: -
j_gene: TRBJ2-7
v_gene: TRBV6-5
CDR3aa: CASSYSAGGFYEQYF
CDR3nt: TGTGCCAGCAGTTACTCGGCGGGAGGTTTCTACGAGCAGTACTTC

d_gene: -
abundance: -
j_gene: TRBJ2-7
v_gene: TRBV9
CDR3aa: CASSQGVNRVHEQYF
CDR3nt: TGTGCCAGCAGCCAAGGAGTAAATCGGGTCCACGAGCAGTACTTC

d_gene: TRBD1
abundance: many
j_gene: TRBJ1-3
v_gene: TRBV30
CDR3aa: CAWSGTTGRKTIYF
CDR3nt: TGTGCCTGGAGTGGAACGACAGGGCGGAAGACCATATATTTT

d_gene: TRBD1
abundance: many
j_gene: TRBJ1-2
v_gene: TRBV24-1
CDR3aa: CATSGSDRGYGYTF
CDR3nt: TGTGCCACCAGTGGCTCGGACAGGGGTTATGGCTACACCTTC

d_gene: -
abundance: -
j_gene: TRBJ1-1
v_gene: TRBV11-2
CDR3aa: CASSLELTGQAFF
CDR3nt: TGTGCCAGCAGCTTAGAGCTCACTGGGCAGGCTTTCTTT

d_gene: -
abundance: many
j_gene: TRBJ2-7
v_gene: TRBV29-1
CDR3aa: CSVGRSDYEQYF
CDR3nt: TGCAGCGTTGGACGGAGCGACTACGAGCAGTACTTC

d_gene: TRBD1
abundance: -
j_gene: TRBJ2-7
v_gene: TRBV7-2
CDR3aa: CASSRGQGASYEQYF
CDR3nt: TGTGCCAGCAGCCGAGGACAGGGGGCCTCCTACGAGCAGTACTTC

d_gene: TRBD2
abundance: many
j_gene: TRBJ2-2
v_gene: TRBV20-1
CDR3aa: CSARVLTSGNTGELFF
CDR3nt: TGCAGTGCTAGAGTTCTGACTAGCGGGAACACCGGGGAGCTGTTTTTT